A single sample is the source of the 29 T cell receptor beta chains below, sequenced in a study of CD8+CD57+ T cells in acquired aplastic anemia. General observations from the study: Patient-derived CD8+CD57+ populations exhibited diminished diversity relative to total CD4+ and CD8+ pools.

These TCRs' antigens remain unknown. The use of genomic DNA as template underpinned the TCR beta VDJ and CDR3 profiling. TCRdb passed the reads through MiXCR, listing each CDR3 protein once. This table holds about 20,000 distinct CDR3 sequences, 40% found once. Patients who underwent sequencing had shown CD8+CD57+ cell expansion by flow cytometry. Material for sequencing was CD8+CD57+ T cells sorted from PBMCs. Subset: bead-enriched CD8+CD57+ effector memory T cells from SAA patients. All receptors derive from a human donor with aplastic anemia.

This clonotype was found many times. The chain joins TRBV20-1 to TRBJ1-5; 8 positions match TRBD1. This CDR3 spans 13 amino acids. Trimming cost V 4 bases and J 6 bases; bases outside gene matches: 5. The germline V gene has CDR1 DFQATT and CDR2 SNEGSKA (reference sequence). The CDR3 DNA reads TGCAGTGCTACCCGACAGGGGCGTCAGCCCCAGCATTTT. Translated, it gives CSATRQGRQPQHF.

J is TRBJ2-7 and V is TRBV12-3 or TRBV12-4; the match to TRBD2 covers 7 bases. This CDR3 comprises 17 residues. V lost 1 base to trimming and J lost 7 bases; unmatched junction nucleotides: 16. CDR3 sequence reads: CASSLVWGGGAAGEQYF. Written as DNA, the CDR3 is TGTGCCAGCAGTTTAGTTTGGGGCGGGGGTGCTGCTGGGGAGCAGTACTTC.

V gene TRBV10-3 combines with J gene TRBJ2-1, with TRBD2 matching over 7 bases. V shed 10 bases and J 7 bases; nucleotides not matched to a gene: 10. Germline CDR1 and CDR2: ENHRY and SYGVKD. This CDR3 contains 13 residues. The CDR3 sequence: CATGEGGLNEQFF. CDR3 nucleotides: TGTGCCACCGGTGAGGGAGGGTTGAATGAGCAGTTCTTC.

The rearrangement links TRBV5-1 to TRBJ2-3, with 9 bases aligning to TRBD2. CDR3 length equals 17 residues. Trimming removed 3 bases from V and 0 bases from J; junction bases left unmatched: 8. CDR1 and CDR2 (germline): SGHRS, YFSETQ. The chain's CDR3 is CASSSATSGVSTDTQYF. As DNA, the CDR3 is TGCGCCAGCAGCTCCGCGACTAGCGGAGTTAGCACAGATACGCAGTATTTT.

The rearrangement links TRBV7-9 to TRBJ2-1; the match to TRBD2 covers 8 bases. CDR3 size: 12 residues. Germline-derived CDR1 and CDR2 are SEHNR and FQNEAQ (reference sequence). V lost 5 bases and J lost 14; bases outside the gene matches: 8. The CDR3 protein is CASSPGTSWEFF. The CDR3 coding sequence is TGTGCCAGCAGCCCCGGGACTAGTTGGGAGTTCTTC.

This clonotype has a single count. This sequence joins TRBV6-4 and TRBJ2-1; D may be TRBD2 (6 bases). The V and J ends lost 0 bases and 9 bases respectively, with 9 bases between them. The CDR3 loop spans 13 amino acids. Germline-derived CDR1 and CDR2 are MRHNA and SNTAGT. This chain's CDR3 is CASSDSDGGEQFF. DNA for the CDR3: TGTGCCAGCAGTGACTCGGACGGGGGTGAGCAGTTCTTC.

On this clonotype: This is likely a read error, given that the CDR3 carries no conserved phenylalanine or tryptophan at its end. The V gene is TRBV20-1, the J gene TRBJ2-7; tentatively, D is TRBD2 (5 bases). V was cut by 3 bases and J by 0 bases, with 9 bases left in between. CDR1 is DFQATT, CDR2 SNEGSKA, per germline (reference sequence). This CDR3 is 13 amino acids long. The CDR3 is CSASAGNSYEQYL. The CDR3 nucleotides read TGCAGTGCTAGCGCCGGGAACTCCTACGAGCAGTACCTC.

The V and J genes are TRBV6-1 and TRBJ2-2; D is unclear. The V and J ends lost 1 base and 1 base respectively, with 4 bases between them. CDR3 length: 14 amino acids. Germline CDR1 MNHNS, CDR2 SASEGT. In DNA, the CDR3 is TGTGCCAGCAGTGAAGTGCTGAACACCGGGGAGCTGTTTTTT. This encodes CASSEVLNTGELFF.

The rearrangement uses TRBV14 and TRBJ2-1; either TRBD1 or TRBD2 may fit D (5 bases each). The CDR3 consists of 14 residues. Trimming removed 6 bases from V and 4 bases from J, with 13 bases in between. Germline V gene lookup returns CDR1 SGHDN and CDR2 FVKESK. Here the CDR3 DNA reads TGTGCCAGCAGGGACCGGGACCGTTACAATGAGCAGTTCTTC. Its protein product is CASRDRDRYNEQFF. The full variable domain, completed using reference TRBV14 and TRBJ2-1, is EAGVTQFPSHSVIEKGQTVTLRCDPISGHDNLYWYRRVMGKEIKFLLHFVKESKQDESGMPNNRFLAERTGGTYSTLKVQPAELEDSGVYFCASRDRDRYNEQFFGPGTRLTVL.

CDR3 amino acids: CASSSSGGEYNSPLHF. CDR3 coding DNA: TGTGCCAGCAGTTCGTCCGGGGGGGAGTATAATTCACCCCTCCACTTT. The chain links TRBV6-6 to TRBJ1-6; D possibly corresponds to TRBD1 (5 bases). This CDR3 spans 16 amino acids. V dropped 4 bases and J dropped 4 bases, with 14 bases sitting between them. The germline CDR1 and CDR2 sequences are MNHNY and SVGAGI (reference sequence).

The rearrangement links TRBV4-1 to TRBJ1-4; 10 positions match TRBD1. Trimming removed 3 bases from V and 6 bases from J; junction bases left unmatched: 4. Germline loops: CDR1 MGHRA, CDR2 YSYEKL. CDR3 length: 15 residues. CDR3 loop: CASSHGTGVDEKLFF. The CDR3 nucleotides are TGCGCCAGCAGCCACGGGACAGGGGTGGATGAAAAACTGTTTTTT.

A single count supports this clonotype. Since no conserved phenylalanine or tryptophan closes the CDR3, a read error is the likely cause. This chain joins TRBV20-1 and TRBJ2-2; D gene uncertain. The CDR3 spans 13 residues. V lost 5 bases, J lost 7 bases, and 14 bases lay in between. CDR1 and CDR2 (germline): DFQATT, SNEGSKA (reference sequence). CDR3 DNA sequence: TGCAGTGCTTCGGGCCTCAGGCTCGGGGAGCTGTTTGTT. This codes for CSASGLRLGELFV.

As concerns this clonotype: A read error is possible here, since a much larger clone lies one base away. The chain carries TRBV20-1 and TRBJ2-7; D possibly corresponds to TRBD2 (5 bases). This CDR3 comprises 12 residues. CDR1 is DFQATT, CDR2 SNEGSKA, per germline (reference sequence). The CDR3 is CNASRQTGEQYF. CDR3 nucleotides: TGCAATGCTAGTCGGCAGACGGGAGAGCAGTACTTC.

The chain joins TRBV25-1 to TRBJ2-5; 8 bases agree with TRBD2. There are 15 residues in the CDR3. With 3 bases clipped from V and 10 bases from J, the junction kept 13 bases outside the gene matches. Germline CDR1 and CDR2: MGHDK and SYGVNS. The CDR3 coding sequence is TGTGCCAGCAGTGATGTACTAGCGGCCGAGAGGGACCAGTACTTC. The encoded protein is CASSDVLAAERDQYF.

This chain links TRBV20-1 with TRBJ1-1; D unclear. This CDR3 contains 13 residues. Per germline, CDR1 DFQATT and CDR2 SNEGSKA (reference sequence). CDR3 amino acids: CRAPKALNTEAFF. In nucleotides, the CDR3 is TGCAGGGCGCCCAAGGCTCTGAACACTGAAGCTTTCTTT.

With regard to this clonotype: It may be a read error: a sequence one base away is much more abundant. The chain couples TRBV20-1 to TRBJ1-6; D gene ambiguous. The germline gives CDR1 DFQATT, CDR2 SNEGSKA (reference sequence). CDR3 length equals 14 residues. The V gene lost 3 bases and the J gene lost 5 bases, with 11 bases spanning the gap. The CDR3: CSASGLGDNSPLHF. In DNA, the CDR3 is TGCAGTGCTAGTGGACTGGGAGATAATTCACCCCTCCACTTT.

This clonotype has just one count. The rearrangement uses TRBV19 and TRBJ2-3; 9 bases map to TRBD2. Germline values: CDR1 LNHDA, CDR2 SQIVND (reference sequence). The junction had 16 bases not matched to a gene; V was cut back by 6 bases and J by 9 bases. The CDR3 is made up of 16 amino acids. CDR3 sequence (DNA): TGTGCCAGTAGCACGGAGGGCGGGAGGGCCATGGAGACGCAGTATTTT. Translating gives CASSTEGGRAMETQYF.

In this sample, this clonotype turned up many times. This chain uses TRBV6-5 with TRBJ2-7; TRBD1 might be the D (6 bases). Germline V CDR1 and CDR2: MNHEY, SVGAGI. The CDR3 runs to 15 residues. Trimming shortened V by 7 bases and J by 0 bases, and 16 bases separated the two germline ends. DNA for the CDR3: TGTGCCAGCACAATCCAGACAGGAACCTCCTACGAGCAGTACTTC. Amino acids: CASTIQTGTSYEQYF.

This chain joins TRBV7-9 and TRBJ2-7; 10 nucleotides match TRBD1. Germline CDR1 SEHNR, CDR2 FQNEAQ (reference sequence). The ends lost 5 bases at V and 7 bases at J; junction bases unmatched: 11. This CDR3 region has 15 residues. The CDR3 region has the DNA TGTGCCAGCAGCAGCCCGACAGGGGGCCTGAATGAGCAGTACTTC. The encoded protein is CASSSPTGGLNEQYF. Drawing the rest from reference TRBV7-9 and TRBJ2-7, the complete variable domain is DTGVSQNPRHKITKRGQNVTFRCDPISEHNRLYWYRQTLGQGPEFLTYFQNEAQLEKSRLLSDRFSAERPKGSFSTLEIQRTEQGDSAMYLCASSSPTGGLNEQYFGPGTRLTVT.

This rearrangement joins TRBV10-3 to TRBJ2-7, with D unresolved. The CDR3 runs 14 residues. Between the trimmed V and J ends, which lost 3 bases and 0 bases, there was a span of 9 bases. From germline, CDR1 is ENHRY and CDR2 SYGVKD. CDR3 in amino acids: CAISDSYLSYEQYV. CDR3 in DNA: TGTGCCATCAGTGACTCGTACCTCTCCTACGAGCAGTACGTC.

The J gene is TRBJ2-5, the V gene TRBV7-3; the D gene is possibly TRBD1 (6 bases). Germline CDR1 SGHTA, CDR2 FQGTGA. V lost 5 bases, J lost 5 bases, and 12 bases lay in between. This CDR3 is 13 amino acids long. The CDR3 bases are TGTGCCAGCAGCCCCACAGGGTATGAGACCCAGTACTTC. This gives the protein CASSPTGYETQYF.

The chain employs TRBV7-2 and TRBJ2-2; 7 nucleotides agree with TRBD2. The CDR3 consists of 16 residues. V lost 5 bases and J lost 5; bases outside the gene matches: 11. Per the germline V gene, CDR1 is SGHTA and CDR2 is FQGNSA. The CDR3, as DNA: TGTGCCAGCAGCCTACAACCCGGGGGGATGACCGGGGAGCTGTTTTTT. This encodes CASSLQPGGMTGELFF.

This chain uses TRBV6-1 with TRBJ2-7; D is ambiguous. V was pared by 5 bases and J by 6 bases, with 14 bases between. CDR3 length: 13 residues. Germline CDR1 is MNHNS and CDR2 is SASEGT. CDR3 in amino acids: CASSYGIYCEQYF. The CDR3 region has the DNA TGTGCCAGCAGTTATGGGATATACTGCGAGCAGTACTTC.

Only one count was recorded for this clonotype. The CDR3 DNA sequence: TGTGCCAGCAGCTCCGAAACTAGCGGGGGGGCCACAGATACGCAGTATTTT. Protein: CASSSETSGGATDTQYF. The chain carries TRBV7-8 and TRBJ2-3, with TRBD2 matching over 13 bases. J was trimmed by 2 bases and V by 4 bases; bases with no gene match: 6. Germline assignment: CDR1 SGHVS and CDR2 FQNEAQ. This CDR3 contains 17 residues.

V gene TRBV29-1 combines with J gene TRBJ1-4; 8 bases align to TRBD1. CDR3 length: 13 amino acids. Per the germline V gene, CDR1 is SQVTM and CDR2 is ANQGSEA. V trimming: 6 bases; J trimming: 8 bases; junction bases outside the gene matches: 8. The CDR3 loop is CSVRRTGTEKLFF. The CDR3 DNA reads TGCAGCGTCCGCCGGACAGGGACCGAAAAACTGTTTTTT.

This clonotype was picked up many times. V and J are TRBV24-1 and TRBJ2-1, with 9 bases matching TRBD1. Germline CDR1 reads KGHDR; CDR2 reads SFDVKD. V shed 5 bases and J 4 bases; nucleotides not matched to a gene: 5. The CDR3 is 15 residues long. CDR3 bases: TGTGCCACCAGTGCCCAACAGGGGGCTTACAATGAGCAGTTCTTC. Encoded protein: CATSAQQGAYNEQFF.

The V gene is TRBV10-3, the J gene TRBJ2-1, with 8 bases fitting TRBD2. The CDR3 has 15 amino acids. After removal of 5 bases from V and 5 bases from J, the junction contained 8 bases not matched to a gene. The germline CDR1 and CDR2 sequences are ENHRY and SYGVKD. The CDR3, as DNA: TGTGCCATCAGTTTTACAGCGGGACTAGACAATGAGCAGTTCTTC. Residues: CAISFTAGLDNEQFF.

This clonotype appeared a few times. This chain connects TRBV9 to TRBJ1-2; D gene unclear. Germline-derived CDR1 and CDR2 are SGDLS and YYNGEE. This CDR3 has 14 amino acids. V lost 0 bases, J lost 8 bases, and 14 bases lay in between. CDR3 DNA: TGTGCCAGCAGCGTAGTTTACAGCAGTCCGGGCTACACCTTC. Its translation is CASSVVYSSPGYTF.

The chain employs TRBV27 and TRBJ1-1; D might be TRBD1 (5 bases). Germline-derived CDR1 and CDR2 are MNHEY and SMNVEV (reference sequence). With 3 bases removed from V and 2 bases from J, the gap between germline ends came to 7 bases. This CDR3 has 13 residues. The CDR3 loop is CASSFTGNTEAFF. Written as DNA, the CDR3 is TGTGCCAGCAGTTTTACAGGAAACACTGAAGCTTTCTTT.